A single sample gave rise to the 31 T cell receptor beta chains below, sequenced in a study of cytomegalovirus exposure and HLA in healthy donors. The primer mix had 60 Vbeta and 13 Jbeta primers. Using immunoSEQ multiplex PCR, the repertoire was profiled, and TCRdb retains in-frame clones only, with some absent. The profile shows 120,000 or so clones, about two thirds of them singletons. Sequencing was performed on PBMCs. The receptors were gathered from a woman aged 40 to 49 in good health and CMV-seropositive.

The genes are TRBV7-6 and TRBJ2-3; 7 nucleotides agree with TRBD2. The germline V gene encodes CDR1 SGHVS and CDR2 FNYEAQ. The ends lost 5 bases at V and 5 bases at J; junction bases unmatched: 4. This CDR3 contains 13 residues. CDR3 region: CASSGTSEDTQYF. The CDR3 coding sequence is TGTGCCAGCAGCGGTACTAGCGAAGATACGCAGTATTTT.

The chain couples TRBV7-2 to TRBJ1-2; 7 bases are a match to TRBD1. This CDR3 spans 13 amino acids. Germline V gives CDR1 SGHTA, CDR2 FQGNSA. Losses at the gene ends were 4 bases for V and 7 bases for J; bases not matched to a gene: 6. CDR3 in DNA: TGTGCCAGCAGCTCCAACAGGGGCGGTGGCTACACCTTC. Encoded protein: CASSSNRGGGYTF. Drawing the rest from reference TRBV7-2 and TRBJ1-2, the complete variable domain is GAGVSQSPSNKVTEKGKDVELRCDPISGHTALYWYRQSLGQGLEFLIYFQGNSAPDKSGLPSDRFSAERTGGSVSTLTIQRTQQEDSAVYLCASSSNRGGGYTFGSGTRLTVV.

The chain is built from TRBV7-2 and TRBJ1-2; unclear D gene. The CDR3 has 12 amino acids. CDR1 SGHTA and CDR2 FQGNSA come from the germline V gene. The V end was cut by 6 bases, the J end by 2 bases, with 7 bases between. CDR3 sequence: CASSVQNYGYTF. In DNA, the CDR3 is TGTGCCAGCAGTGTACAAAACTATGGCTACACCTTC.

This chain uses TRBV4-3 with TRBJ2-7; TRBD2 aligns across 12 bases. The trim removed 1 base at V and 1 base at J, leaving 5 bases unmatched. The CDR3 length is 17 residues. Germline-derived CDR1 and CDR2 are LGHNA and YSLEER. CDR3 nucleotides: TGCGCCAGCAGCCAAGGGACTAGCGGGGCCCTTTCCTACGAGCAGTACTTC. Encoded protein: CASSQGTSGALSYEQYF.

This chain joins TRBV6-1 and TRBJ1-2; D ambiguous. Looked up from germline, CDR1 is MNHNS and CDR2 is SASEGT. CDR3 length: 14 residues. V lost 1 base to trimming and J lost 4 bases, with 10 bases between them. CDR3 DNA sequence: TGTGCCAGCAGTGAAGAAGCGCGGAGCTATGGCTACACCTTC. This encodes CASSEEARSYGYTF.

V usage is TRBV6-1 and J usage is TRBJ1-2; D is perhaps TRBD1 (5 bases). Per the germline V gene, CDR1 is MNHNS and CDR2 is SASEGT. V lost 2 bases to trimming and J lost 7 bases, with 14 bases between them. The CDR3 runs to 14 residues. CDR3 nucleotides: TGTGCCAGCAGTGAATCAACCAGGGTGGGTGGCTACACCTTC. Protein sequence: CASSESTRVGGYTF.

The genes are TRBV4-3 and TRBJ1-2; D unresolved. CDR3 size: 16 residues. Trimming cost V 0 bases and J 1 base, with 12 bases left between them. Per germline, CDR1 LGHNA and CDR2 YSLEER. The CDR3 DNA reads TGCGCCAGCAGCCAAGAGTTGGTGTGGCTTAACTATGGCTACACCTTC. It codes for CASSQELVWLNYGYTF.

The chain is built from TRBV29-1 and TRBJ2-3, with 8 bases that match TRBD2. V gave up 2 bases and J gave up 2 bases; unmatched junction bases: 3. Germline lookup yields CDR1 SQVTM and CDR2 ANQGSEA. The CDR3 loop spans 14 amino acids. The CDR3 reads CSVEPGGITDTQYF. CDR3 DNA sequence: TGCAGCGTTGAACCGGGAGGGATCACAGATACGCAGTATTTT.

The chain combines TRBV6-5 with TRBJ1-5; 9 bases line up with TRBD1. The CDR3 loop spans 14 amino acids. The V gene end was trimmed by 6 bases and the J gene end by 4 bases; junction bases not matched to a gene: 4. Germline V CDR1 and CDR2: MNHEY, SVGAGI. For the CDR3, the DNA is TGTGCCAGCAGCGCCGGGACAGGGAATCAGCCCCAGCATTTT. Translated, it gives CASSAGTGNQPQHF.

CDR3 protein: CASSDSLTGRPLNSPLHF. CDR3 sequence (DNA): TGCGCCAGCAGTGATTCCCTGACAGGCCGCCCGCTAAATTCACCCCTCCACTTT. V gene TRBV10-1 combines with J gene TRBJ1-6; perhaps TRBD1 as D (6 bases). Trimming pared 3 bases from V and 7 bases from J, leaving 22 bases between. Looked up from germline, CDR1 is WNHNN and CDR2 is SYGVQD (reference sequence). CDR3 length equals 18 residues.

The genes are TRBV29-1 and TRBJ1-2; the D is unclear. V lost 7 bases and J lost 0, with 15 bases in between. The CDR3 extends over 14 amino acids. In germline, CDR1 is SQVTM, CDR2 ANQGSEA. The CDR3 loop reads CSGSLEEPNYGYTF. In nucleotides, the CDR3 is TGCAGCGGTTCATTGGAGGAACCTAACTATGGCTACACCTTC.

This sequence joins TRBV27 and TRBJ2-1, with 12 nucleotides matching TRBD1. Germline assignment: CDR1 MNHEY and CDR2 SMNVEV (reference sequence). The CDR3 runs to 19 residues. J was trimmed by 0 bases and V by 7 bases; bases with no gene match: 13. CDR3 nucleotide sequence: TGTGCCAGCATGAAGGGACAGGGGGCGAAGAAGTTCTCCTACAATGAGCAGTTCTTC. It codes for CASMKGQGAKKFSYNEQFF.

The chain uses TRBV10-3 and TRBJ2-3; 11 bases are shared with TRBD1. CDR1 is ENHRY, CDR2 SYGVKD, per germline. The length of the CDR3 is 14 residues. Trimming removed 6 bases from V and 4 bases from J; junction bases left unmatched: 3. CDR3 sequence reads: CAIRRTGGSDTQYF. The DNA for the CDR3 is TGTGCCATCAGACGGACAGGGGGCTCAGATACGCAGTATTTT.

The chain has TRBV9 and TRBJ2-7; 8 bases are a match to TRBD2. The CDR3 extends over 14 amino acids. CDR1 is SGDLS, CDR2 YYNGEE, per germline. The V segment lost 3 bases and the J segment 7 bases; nucleotides outside the gene matches: 9. The CDR3 sequence is CASSARHREGEQYF. CDR3 coding DNA: TGTGCCAGCAGCGCCCGACATCGGGAGGGGGAGCAGTACTTC.

The rearrangement uses TRBV18 and TRBJ2-5, with D unclear. CDR3 size: 14 residues. The germline V and J ends were trimmed by 4 bases and 3 bases, with 12 bases remaining between them. Germline V gene data show CDR1 as KGHSH and CDR2 as LQKENI. For the CDR3, the DNA is TGTGCCAGCTCACGATCCTCCGCGGAAGAGACCCAGTACTTC. As protein: CASSRSSAEETQYF.

The rearrangement joins TRBV9 to TRBJ2-7; 9 bases map to TRBD1. Germline CDR1 is SGDLS and CDR2 is YYNGEE. J lost 5 bases, V lost 0 bases, and 0 bases had no gene match. CDR3 length: 13 amino acids. The CDR3, as DNA: TGTGCCAGCAGCGTAGGGACAGGGGACGAGCAGTACTTC. Translation: CASSVGTGDEQYF. The whole variable domain, remainder taken from reference TRBV9 and TRBJ2-7, is DSGVTQTPKHLITATGQRVTLRCSPRSGDLSVYWYQQSLDQGLQFLIQYYNGEERAKGNILERFSAQQFPDLHSELNLSSLELGDSALYFCASSVGTGDEQYFGPGTRLTVT.

V and J are TRBV11-2 and TRBJ1-3; D uncertain. Trimming removed 0 bases from V and 0 bases from J, with 15 bases in between. The CDR3 sequence is 18 residues long. Germline V lookup: CDR1 SGHAT, CDR2 FQNNGV. CDR3 in DNA: TGTGCCAGCAGCTTAGATCCCGGGAGCACCTACTCTGGAAACACCATATATTTT. Residues: CASSLDPGSTYSGNTIYF.

This CDR3 is CAISRDSDNYGYTF. CDR3 sequence (DNA): TGTGCCATCAGCCGAGACAGTGACAACTATGGCTACACCTTC. The rearrangement uses TRBV10-3 and TRBJ1-2, with a tentative D call TRBD1 (5 bases). CDR1 ENHRY and CDR2 SYGVKD come from the germline V gene. This CDR3 has 14 residues. Trimming removed 6 bases from V and 2 bases from J, with 13 bases in between.

This rearrangement joins TRBV25-1 to TRBJ1-1; tentative D call: TRBD1 (5 bases). The CDR3 runs to 13 residues. Between the trimmed V and J ends, which lost 11 bases and 7 bases, there was a span of 20 bases. Germline CDR1 reads MGHDK; CDR2 reads SYGVNS. This CDR3 reads CASSSVGGLEAFF. CDR3 nucleotide sequence: TGTGCCTCCTCGAGCGTCGGGGGACTTGAAGCTTTCTTT.

The chain employs TRBV19 and TRBJ1-2; unclear D gene. Germline lookup yields CDR1 LNHDA and CDR2 SQIVND (reference sequence). The CDR3 contains 13 residues. Deletions cut 2 bases from V and 10 bases from J, with 14 bases between. The CDR3: CASSIMVQRFYTF. CDR3 bases: TGTGCCAGTAGTATAATGGTACAGCGGTTCTACACCTTC.

The chain carries TRBV29-1 and TRBJ1-1; no clear D gene. CDR1 is SQVTM and CDR2 is ANQGSEA in the germline V gene. V shed 7 bases and J shed 1 base, with 10 bases lying between them. This CDR3 contains 12 residues. CDR3 in amino acids: CSGGSPNTEAFF. The CDR3 DNA follows: TGCAGCGGCGGGAGCCCGAACACTGAAGCTTTCTTT.

This clone was counted a few times. This chain links TRBV5-1 with TRBJ2-3; TRBD2 agrees at 16 bases. The germline CDR1 and CDR2 sequences are SGHRS and YFSETQ. The CDR3 has 17 residues. The junction had 6 bases not matched to a gene; V was cut back by 4 bases and J by 4 bases. The CDR3 spells CASSAGTSGGAPDTQYF. In nucleotides, the CDR3 is TGCGCCAGCAGCGCTGGGACTAGCGGGGGGGCCCCAGATACGCAGTATTTT.

The chain has TRBV7-9 and TRBJ1-5; D perhaps matches TRBD1 (6 bases). Germline V gene sequence: CDR1 SEHNR, CDR2 FQNEAQ (reference sequence). V lost 2 bases and J lost 4, with 12 bases in between. This CDR3 contains 15 residues. CDR3 residues: CASSLWGTPNQPQHF. The CDR3 bases are TGTGCCAGCAGCTTATGGGGGACACCGAATCAGCCCCAGCATTTT. Full variable domain (missing parts from reference TRBV7-9 and TRBJ1-5): DTGVSQNPRHKITKRGQNVTFRCDPISEHNRLYWYRQTLGQGPEFLTYFQNEAQLEKSRLLSDRFSAERPKGSFSTLEIQRTEQGDSAMYLCASSLWGTPNQPQHFGDGTRLSIL.

The chain employs TRBV4-1 and TRBJ1-4; a weak D match, TRBD1 (6 bases). CDR1 and CDR2 (germline): MGHRA, YSYEKL. V dropped 4 bases and J dropped 7 bases, with 10 bases sitting between them. This CDR3 is 13 amino acids long. CDR3 in DNA: TGCGCCAGCAGCCGAGGGGGAAGTGAAAAACTGTTTTTT. It is translated as CASSRGGSEKLFF.

The V gene is TRBV27, the J gene TRBJ1-2, with D possibly TRBD1 on 5 matching bases. The ends were cut back, 3 bases at V and 7 bases at J, with 12 bases in the middle. Germline loops: CDR1 MNHEY, CDR2 SMNVEV (reference sequence). This CDR3 spans 13 amino acids. The CDR3 loop is CASSLGGDVGYTF. The CDR3 region has the DNA TGTGCCAGCAGTTTGGGGGGTGATGTTGGCTACACCTTC.

The rearrangement links TRBV29-1 to TRBJ2-1; D unresolved. The V end lost 5 bases, the J end lost 6 bases, and 11 bases lay between the germline ends. In germline, CDR1 is SQVTM, CDR2 ANQGSEA. The length of the CDR3 is 12 residues. Here the CDR3 DNA reads TGCAGCGTTTTGGAGTATCCCAATGAGCAGTTCTTC. Its protein product is CSVLEYPNEQFF.

The chain has TRBV18 and TRBJ1-6; 7 nucleotides align to TRBD1. Germline-derived CDR1 and CDR2 are KGHSH and LQKENI. This CDR3 comprises 14 residues. Trimming at V came to 1 base and at J to 10 bases, leaving 4 bases not matched to a gene. CDR3 coding DNA: TGTGCCAGCTCACCACAAGACAGGGCCTCACCCCTCCACTTT. It yields the protein CASSPQDRASPLHF.

The chain carries TRBV2 and TRBJ1-6; 12 bases map to TRBD1. Germline values: CDR1 SNHLY, CDR2 FYNNEI. The V gene end was trimmed by 8 bases and the J gene end by 6 bases; junction bases not matched to a gene: 5. The CDR3 sequence is 15 residues long. CDR3 sequence reads: CASGGTGGRNSPLHF. The CDR3 DNA is TGTGCCAGCGGTGGGACAGGGGGCCGTAATTCACCCCTCCACTTT.

The rearrangement uses TRBV4-3 and TRBJ1-1; no definite D call. The CDR3 runs 14 residues. Trimming stripped 4 bases from V and 6 bases from J, with 15 bases between. Germline-derived CDR1 and CDR2 are LGHNA and YSLEER. The CDR3 loop is CASSPTRRFAEAFF. DNA for the CDR3: TGCGCCAGCAGCCCCACCCGCAGATTTGCTGAAGCTTTCTTT.

The chain combines TRBV2 with TRBJ1-5; D may be TRBD1 (5 bases). CDR1 SNHLY and CDR2 FYNNEI come from the germline V gene. Trimming left V 2 bases short and J 4 bases short, with 15 bases between. CDR3 length: 16 amino acids. This CDR3 is CASSEYRPVLNQPQHF. In DNA, the CDR3 is TGTGCCAGCAGTGAATACAGGCCCGTCTTAAATCAGCCCCAGCATTTT.

The chain uses TRBV7-2 and TRBJ2-5; tentative D call: TRBD2 (5 bases). The CDR3 consists of 13 residues. Trimming left V 7 bases short and J 3 bases short, with 12 bases between. The V gene's germline CDR1 is SGHTA and CDR2 FQGNSA. The CDR3 DNA follows: TGTGCCAGCAACCGCGGGCGGGAAGAGACCCAGTACTTC. Encoded protein: CASNRGREETQYF.